Listed here are 24 T cell receptor beta chains from one sample, sequenced in a study of a mutant IDH1 vaccine in newly diagnosed glioma. The time point denotes: week 35, safety follow-up. A single vaccine dose contained 300 ug of mutant IDH1 20-mer peptide, and topical imiquimod was used with it. For these TCRs, the target antigens are not known. Data came from immunoSEQ multiplex PCR; TCRdb stores just in-frame clones and leaves some out. This sample has approximately 50,000 clones, with about nine tenths found just once. The sequenced sample was PBMCs, obtained from a glioma patient whose treatment included an IDH1 peptide vaccine. These receptors came from a man in his forties with glioma.

This chain joins TRBV10-3 and TRBJ2-7, with D unresolved. Germline loops: CDR1 ENHRY, CDR2 SYGVKD. V dropped 2 bases and J dropped 6 bases, with 8 bases sitting between them. CDR3 length: 12 residues. The CDR3: CAISEPISEQYF. DNA for the CDR3: TGTGCCATCAGTGAGCCTATAAGCGAGCAGTACTTC.

This clone was detected a few times. V is TRBV14 and J is TRBJ2-7; D is unresolved. Germline V gene data show CDR1 as SGHDN and CDR2 as FVKESK. V lost 1 base and J 0 bases, leaving 10 bases between the germline ends. The CDR3 extends over 15 amino acids. Here the CDR3 DNA reads TGTGCCAGCAGCCAAGGGACGGTGAGCTCCTACGAGCAGTACTTC. Amino acids: CASSQGTVSSYEQYF.

The genes are TRBV21-1 and TRBJ1-5; TRBD1 reflects the table's D call only, with no check against the DNA. TRBV21-1 is a known pseudogene. The CDR3 has 19 amino acids. CDR3 in DNA: TGTGCCAGCAGCAAAATTGGTAGGGGACAGTTATATAGCAATCAGCCCCAGCATTTT. Translating gives CASSKIGRGQLYSNQPQHF.

This clone has more than one count but fewer than ten. The J gene is TRBJ2-2, the V gene TRBV19; D might be TRBD2 (5 bases). The V gene lost 8 bases and the J gene lost 7 bases, with 14 bases spanning the gap. Germline assignment: CDR1 LNHDA and CDR2 SQIVND (reference sequence). The CDR3 is 13 amino acids. CDR3 DNA: TGTGCCAGTGGCGGGTGGGTCGGCGGGGAGCTGTTTTTT. Translation: CASGGWVGGELFF. Based on the CDR3 plus reference TRBV19 and TRBJ2-2, the full variable domain is DGGITQSPKYLFRKEGQNVTLSCEQNLNHDAMYWYRQDPGQGLRLIYYSQIVNDFQKGDIAEGYSVSREKKESFPLTVTSAQKNPTAFYLCASGGWVGGELFFGEGSRLTVL.

This rearrangement joins TRBV19 to TRBJ2-7; 9 nucleotides agree with TRBD1. Losses at the gene ends were 2 bases for V and 2 bases for J; bases not matched to a gene: 4. The CDR3 sequence is 15 residues long. Germline assignment: CDR1 LNHDA and CDR2 SQIVND (reference sequence). CDR3 in DNA: TGTGCCAGTAGTATAAGTGGGACAGGGACCTACGAGCAGTACTTC. As protein: CASSISGTGTYEQYF.

V is TRBV28 and J is TRBJ1-5; no reliable D call. V dropped 6 bases and J dropped 7 bases, with 19 bases sitting between them. The CDR3 has 15 amino acids. Germline-derived CDR1 and CDR2 are MDHEN and SYDVKM. DNA for the CDR3: TGTGCCAGCAGCCAACGGCTAAGGGTAGAACAGCCCCAGCATTTT. Its translation: CASSQRLRVEQPQHF.

The chain joins TRBV14 to TRBJ2-5; D is unclear. From germline, CDR1 is SGHDN and CDR2 FVKESK. Trimming removed 0 bases at V and 2 bases at J, with 7 bases between. This CDR3 region has 14 residues. Here the CDR3 reads CASSQDLLQETQYF. CDR3 DNA: TGTGCCAGCAGCCAAGACCTTTTACAAGAGACCCAGTACTTC. Full variable domain (missing parts from reference TRBV14 and TRBJ2-5): EAGVTQFPSHSVIEKGQTVTLRCDPISGHDNLYWYRRVMGKEIKFLLHFVKESKQDESGMPNNRFLAERTGGTYSTLKVQPAELEDSGVYFCASSQDLLQETQYFGPGTRLLVL.

The chain recombines TRBV9 with TRBJ2-2, with D unresolved. With 2 bases removed from V and 8 bases from J, the gap between germline ends came to 19 bases. Looked up from germline, CDR1 is SGDLS and CDR2 is YYNGEE. The CDR3 covers 16 residues. The CDR3 nucleotides read TGTGCCAGCAGCGTGGGCGGTCAACCTCAAACAGGGGAGCTGTTTTTT. Residues: CASSVGGQPQTGELFF.

The V and J genes are TRBV4-3 and TRBJ2-1; D uncertain. This CDR3 contains 13 residues. The germline CDR1 and CDR2 sequences are LGHNA and YSLEER. V lost 0 bases to trimming and J lost 10 bases, with 10 bases between them. The CDR3 sequence: CASSQELYVEQFF. DNA for the CDR3: TGCGCCAGCAGCCAAGAATTATACGTGGAGCAGTTCTTC.

Worth noting for this clone: This specimen includes other DNA sequences encoding the same CDR3. The chain recombines TRBV18 with TRBJ2-5; D is unresolved. CDR1 is KGHSH, CDR2 LQKENI, per germline. Trimming cost V 3 bases and J 5 bases, with 4 bases left between them. This CDR3 is 11 amino acids long. The CDR3 is CASSPGETQYF. Written as DNA, the CDR3 is TGTGCCAGCTCACCGGGCGAGACCCAGTACTTC.

This clone was counted a single time. This chain joins TRBV27 and TRBJ1-1, with D possibly matching TRBD1 (6 bases). CDR1 MNHEY and CDR2 SMNVEV come from the germline V gene (reference sequence). V lost 7 bases and J 0 bases, leaving 21 bases between the germline ends. This CDR3 comprises 17 residues. Here the CDR3 DNA reads TGTGCCAGCACCAAAAGACCGGGACGGGACATGAACACTGAAGCTTTCTTT. Its translation is CASTKRPGRDMNTEAFF.

The chain carries TRBV27 and TRBJ1-2; D not certain. This CDR3 has 14 residues. The germline CDR1 and CDR2 sequences are MNHEY and SMNVEV (reference sequence). V was clipped by 5 bases and J by 7 bases, with 17 bases between them. The CDR3 spells CASSLRGEGAGYTF. The CDR3 bases are TGTGCCAGCAGTCTACGTGGAGAAGGAGCTGGCTACACCTTC.

V usage is TRBV7-9 and J usage is TRBJ1-2; 7 bases agree with TRBD1. Germline values: CDR1 SEHNR, CDR2 FQNEAQ (reference sequence). With V trimmed by 6 bases and J by 1 base, 2 bases remained unmatched. The CDR3 consists of 13 residues. The CDR3 sequence: CASRQGGNYGYTF. The CDR3 DNA sequence: TGTGCCAGCAGGCAGGGGGGTAACTATGGCTACACCTTC.

This sequence joins TRBV10-3 and TRBJ2-2, with D maybe TRBD1 (5 bases). The ends were cut back, 11 bases at V and 4 bases at J, with 14 bases in the middle. CDR1 is ENHRY, CDR2 SYGVKD, per germline. The CDR3 sequence is 13 residues long. The CDR3 DNA is TGTGCCGGAAGTGAAGGGGCCACCGGGGAGCTGTTTTTT. Residues: CAGSEGATGELFF.

The chain links TRBV5-6 to TRBJ2-3; D possibly corresponds to TRBD1 (5 bases). Trimming stripped 0 bases from V and 3 bases from J, with 17 bases between. CDR1 SGHDT and CDR2 YYEEEE come from the germline V gene. The CDR3 is 17 amino acids. CDR3: CASSLGPRVSRTDTQYF. The CDR3 DNA follows: TGTGCCAGCAGCTTGGGGCCCAGGGTATCTAGGACAGATACGCAGTATTTT.

The V call is TRBV19, the J call TRBJ2-2; 15 bases fit TRBD2. V was clipped by 5 bases and J by 1 base; unmatched bases: 5. CDR3 length: 18 residues. Per the germline V gene, CDR1 is LNHDA and CDR2 is SQIVND (reference sequence). The CDR3 protein is CASSGGLAGGLNTGELFF. Written as DNA, the CDR3 is TGTGCCAGTAGTGGGGGACTAGCGGGAGGACTGAACACCGGGGAGCTGTTTTTT.

This clone has only one observation. The chain carries TRBV27 and TRBJ2-3, with no clear D. The germline gives CDR1 MNHEY, CDR2 SMNVEV (reference sequence). The CDR3 is 15 amino acids. The V gene lost 5 bases and the J gene lost 0 bases, with 12 bases spanning the gap. CDR3 loop: CASSPYLGSTDTQYF. The CDR3 bases are TGTGCCAGCAGTCCTTATCTAGGGAGCACAGATACGCAGTATTTT.

The rearrangement joins TRBV19 to TRBJ2-1; TRBD2 aligns across 8 bases. Germline CDR1 and CDR2: LNHDA and SQIVND (reference sequence). The CDR3 loop spans 11 amino acids. The V gene end was trimmed by 11 bases and the J gene end by 14 bases; junction bases not matched to a gene: 11. CDR3 in amino acids: CAASMGTRKFF. CDR3 nucleotides: TGTGCCGCATCCATGGGGACTAGGAAGTTCTTC.

This clone occurred once. The V and J genes are TRBV27 and TRBJ2-7; D is possibly TRBD1 or TRBD2 (5 bases each). V lost 6 bases and J 2 bases, leaving 11 bases between the germline ends. This CDR3 contains 13 residues. Germline V gene sequence: CDR1 MNHEY, CDR2 SMNVEV (reference sequence). The CDR3 DNA follows: TGTGCCAGCAGCTCGCAGGGAGCCTACGAGCAGTACTTC. This sequence encodes CASSSQGAYEQYF.

V is TRBV11-1 and J is TRBJ2-1; no firm D call. The CDR3 runs to 13 residues. Trimming cost V 5 bases and J 7 bases, with 12 bases left between them. Germline CDR1 and CDR2: SGHAT and FQDESV (reference sequence). Here the CDR3 reads CASSPRRRNEQFF. CDR3 DNA sequence: TGTGCCAGCAGCCCGAGAAGGCGGAATGAGCAGTTCTTC.

The chain's CDR3 is CASSPPVFGEQFF. CDR3 nucleotides: TGTGCCAGCAGCCCACCCGTTTTCGGTGAGCAGTTCTTC. The chain recombines TRBV9 with TRBJ2-1; no clear D. Trimming took off 4 bases at V and 9 bases at J, with 14 bases between the two ends. The CDR3 covers 13 residues. In germline, CDR1 is SGDLS, CDR2 YYNGEE. The variable domain in full, completed from reference TRBV9 and TRBJ2-1, reads DSGVTQTPKHLITATGQRVTLRCSPRSGDLSVYWYQQSLDQGLQFLIQYYNGEERAKGNILERFSAQQFPDLHSELNLSSLELGDSALYFCASSPPVFGEQFFGPGTRLTVL.

V is TRBV5-1 and J is TRBJ2-1; a possible D gene is TRBD2 (5 bases). CDR1 is SGHRS and CDR2 is YFSETQ in the germline V gene. This CDR3 region has 13 residues. Trimming stripped 4 bases from V and 4 bases from J, with 9 bases between. CDR3 sequence (DNA): TGCGCCAGCAGCCTCGACTATTACAATGAGCAGTTCTTC. Protein product: CASSLDYYNEQFF.

In its sample, this clone was seen once. V usage is TRBV15 and J usage is TRBJ1-1; D perhaps matches TRBD1 (6 bases). The CDR3 has 16 amino acids. The V end lost 4 bases, the J end lost 1 base, and 16 bases lay between the germline ends. Per the germline V gene, CDR1 is LNHNV and CDR2 is YYDKDF (reference sequence). CDR3 sequence (DNA): TGTGCCACCAGCATCGGGACAAGGGGCTCGAACACTGAAGCTTTCTTT. This codes for CATSIGTRGSNTEAFF.

This clone was recorded only once. The V and J genes are TRBV7-2 and TRBJ2-7, with 8 bases matching TRBD1. Trimming cost V 8 bases and J 5 bases; bases outside gene matches: 14. Germline CDR1 is SGHTA and CDR2 is FQGNSA. The CDR3 runs to 15 residues. The CDR3: CASQRPTGAMDEQYF. CDR3 bases: TGTGCCAGCCAGAGGCCGACAGGGGCGATGGACGAGCAGTACTTC.